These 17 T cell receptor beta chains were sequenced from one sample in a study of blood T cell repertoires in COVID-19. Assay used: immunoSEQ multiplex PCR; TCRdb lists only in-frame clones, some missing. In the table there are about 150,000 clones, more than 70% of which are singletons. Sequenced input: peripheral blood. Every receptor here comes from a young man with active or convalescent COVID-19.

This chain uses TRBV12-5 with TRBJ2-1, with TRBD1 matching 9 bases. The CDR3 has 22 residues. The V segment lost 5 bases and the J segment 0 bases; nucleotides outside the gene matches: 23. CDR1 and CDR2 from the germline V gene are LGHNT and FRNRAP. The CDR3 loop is CASGTGQGLAPANLHSYNEQFF. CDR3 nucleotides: TGTGCTAGTGGTACGGGACAGGGATTAGCACCGGCAAATCTTCACTCCTACAATGAGCAGTTCTTC.

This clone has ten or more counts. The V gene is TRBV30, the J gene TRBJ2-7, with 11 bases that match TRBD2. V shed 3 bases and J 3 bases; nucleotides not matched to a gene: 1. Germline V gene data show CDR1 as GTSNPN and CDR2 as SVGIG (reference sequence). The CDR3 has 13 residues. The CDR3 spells CAWRGTSGYEQYF. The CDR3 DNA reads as TGTGCCTGGAGGGGGACTAGCGGCTACGAGCAGTACTTC.

CDR3 sequence (DNA): TGTGCCAGCAGCTTAGGAACAGCAAACTATGGCTACACCTTC. The encoded protein is CASSLGTANYGYTF. This chain links TRBV11-3 with TRBJ1-2; D remains unclear. Between the trimmed V and J ends, which lost 1 base and 2 bases, there was a span of 8 bases. From germline, CDR1 is SGHNT and CDR2 YENEEA. This CDR3 is built from 14 residues.

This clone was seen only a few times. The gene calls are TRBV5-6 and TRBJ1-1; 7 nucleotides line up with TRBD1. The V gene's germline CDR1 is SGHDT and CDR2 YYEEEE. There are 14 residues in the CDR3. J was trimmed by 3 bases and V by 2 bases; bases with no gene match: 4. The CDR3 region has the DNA TGTGCCAGCAGCTTTGGGACAGTTTACACTGAAGCTTTCTTT. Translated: CASSFGTVYTEAFF.

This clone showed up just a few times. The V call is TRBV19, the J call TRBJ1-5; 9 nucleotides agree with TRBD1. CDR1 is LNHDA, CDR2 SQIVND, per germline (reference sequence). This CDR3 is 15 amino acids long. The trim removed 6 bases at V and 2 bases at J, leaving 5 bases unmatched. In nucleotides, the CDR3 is TGTGCCAGTAGACAGGGGGCGCGAGGCAATCAGCCCCAGCATTTT. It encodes CASRQGARGNQPQHF. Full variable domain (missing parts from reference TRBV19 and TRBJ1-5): DGGITQSPKYLFRKEGQNVTLSCEQNLNHDAMYWYRQDPGQGLRLIYYSQIVNDFQKGDIAEGYSVSREKKESFPLTVTSAQKNPTAFYLCASRQGARGNQPQHFGDGTRLSIL.

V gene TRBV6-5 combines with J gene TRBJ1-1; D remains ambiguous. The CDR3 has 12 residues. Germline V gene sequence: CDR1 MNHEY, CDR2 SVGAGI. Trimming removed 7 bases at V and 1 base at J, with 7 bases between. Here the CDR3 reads CASTRGNTEAFF. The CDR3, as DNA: TGTGCCAGCACCCGAGGGAACACTGAAGCTTTCTTT.

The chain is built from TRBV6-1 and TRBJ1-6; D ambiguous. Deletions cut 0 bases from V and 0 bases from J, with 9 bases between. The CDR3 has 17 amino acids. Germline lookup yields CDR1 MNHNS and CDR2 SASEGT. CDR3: CASSEALMSSYNSPLHF. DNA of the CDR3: TGTGCCAGCAGTGAAGCGCTGATGAGCTCCTATAATTCACCCCTCCACTTT.

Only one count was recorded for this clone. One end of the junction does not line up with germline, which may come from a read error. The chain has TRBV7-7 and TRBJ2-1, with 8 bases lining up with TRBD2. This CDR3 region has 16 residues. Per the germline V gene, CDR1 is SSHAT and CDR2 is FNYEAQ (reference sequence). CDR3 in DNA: TGTGCTAGCAGCTTAGGCGGGGGGCGCTCCTACAATGAGCAGTTCTTC. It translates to CASSLGGGRSYNEQFF. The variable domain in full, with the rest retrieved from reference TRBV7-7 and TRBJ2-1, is GAGVSQSPRYKVTKRGQDVTLRCDPISSHATLYWYQQALGQGPEFLTYFNYEAQPDKSGLPSDRFSAERPEGSISTLTIQRTEQRDSAMYRCASSLGGGRSYNEQFFGPGTRLTVL.

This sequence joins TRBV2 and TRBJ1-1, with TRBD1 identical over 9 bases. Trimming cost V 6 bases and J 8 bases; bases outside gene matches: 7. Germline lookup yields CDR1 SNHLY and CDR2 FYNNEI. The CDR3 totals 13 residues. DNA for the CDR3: TGTGCCAGCAGCCAAGGGGACAGGGTGGAAGCTTTCTTT. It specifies CASSQGDRVEAFF. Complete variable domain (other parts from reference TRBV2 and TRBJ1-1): EPEVTQTPSHQVTQMGQEVILRCVPISNHLYFYWYRQILGQKVEFLVSFYNNEISEKSEIFDDQFSVERPDGSNFTLKIRSTKLEDSAMYFCASSQGDRVEAFFGQGTRLTVV.

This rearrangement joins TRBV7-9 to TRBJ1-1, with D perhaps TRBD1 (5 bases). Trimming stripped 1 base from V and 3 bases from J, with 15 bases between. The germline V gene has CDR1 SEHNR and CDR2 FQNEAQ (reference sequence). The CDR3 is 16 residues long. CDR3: CASSLGGPGGDTEAFF. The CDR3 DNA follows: TGTGCCAGCAGCTTAGGCGGCCCGGGGGGAGACACTGAAGCTTTCTTT.

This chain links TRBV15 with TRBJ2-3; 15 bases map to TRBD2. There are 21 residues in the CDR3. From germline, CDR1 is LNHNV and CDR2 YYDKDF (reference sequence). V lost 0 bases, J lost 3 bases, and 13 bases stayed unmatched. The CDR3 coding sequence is TGTGCCACCAGCAGAGAAGCCTTAACTGGACTAGCGGGAGGGCCGACAGATACGCAGTATTTT. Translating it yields CATSREALTGLAGGPTDTQYF.

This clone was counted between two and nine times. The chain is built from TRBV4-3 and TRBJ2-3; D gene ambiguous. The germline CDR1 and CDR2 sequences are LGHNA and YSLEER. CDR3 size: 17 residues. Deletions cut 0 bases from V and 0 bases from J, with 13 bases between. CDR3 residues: CASSQDPTYLSTDTQYF. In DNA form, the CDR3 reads TGCGCCAGCAGCCAAGATCCAACTTACCTCAGCACAGATACGCAGTATTTT.

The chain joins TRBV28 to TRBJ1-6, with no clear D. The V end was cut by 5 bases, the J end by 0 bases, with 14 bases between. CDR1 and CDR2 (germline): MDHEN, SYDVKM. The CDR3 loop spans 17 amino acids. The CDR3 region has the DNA TGTGCCAGCAGTCCCAGGCTTTTGAGCTCCTATAATTCACCCCTCCACTTT. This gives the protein CASSPRLLSSYNSPLHF.

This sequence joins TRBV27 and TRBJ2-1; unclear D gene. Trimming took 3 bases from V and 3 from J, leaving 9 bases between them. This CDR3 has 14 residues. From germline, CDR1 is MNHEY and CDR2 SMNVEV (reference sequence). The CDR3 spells CASSFSRNYNEQFF. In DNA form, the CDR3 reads TGTGCCAGCAGTTTTTCGAGGAACTACAATGAGCAGTTCTTC.

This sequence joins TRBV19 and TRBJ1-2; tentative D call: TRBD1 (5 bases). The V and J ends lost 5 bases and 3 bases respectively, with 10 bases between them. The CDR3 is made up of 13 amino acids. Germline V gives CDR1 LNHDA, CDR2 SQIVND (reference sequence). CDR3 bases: TGTGCCAGTAGTGTACAGGATTACTATGGCTACACCTTC. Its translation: CASSVQDYYGYTF.

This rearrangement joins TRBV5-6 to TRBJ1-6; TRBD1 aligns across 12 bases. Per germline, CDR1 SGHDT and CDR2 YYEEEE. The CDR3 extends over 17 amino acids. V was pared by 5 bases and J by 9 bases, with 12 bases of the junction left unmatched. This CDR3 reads CASSRVRDRGRVSPLHF. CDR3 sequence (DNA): TGTGCCAGCAGTCGTGTGCGGGACAGGGGGCGAGTTTCACCCCTCCACTTT.

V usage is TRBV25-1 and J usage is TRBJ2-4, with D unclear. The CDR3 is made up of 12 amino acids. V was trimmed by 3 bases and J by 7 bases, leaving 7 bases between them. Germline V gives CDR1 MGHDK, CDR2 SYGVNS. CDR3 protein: CASSDSTNIQYF. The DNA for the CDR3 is TGTGCCAGCAGTGACTCTACGAACATTCAGTACTTC.